One sample yielded the 32 T cell receptor beta chains listed below, sequenced in a study of CD8 T cell repertoires and HIV-1 epitope variants (dated by TCRdb to 2020 to 2022). These TCRs are of unknown antigen specificity. Libraries were prepared through the immunoSEQ multiplex PCR assay. TCRdb stores this immuneACCESS table with in-frame sequences only. Part of the clones is absent; in the studies checked, under half of the shortfall reflects unresolved V genes, and no reason is known for the rest. The sample data list 5,000 to 7,000 clones, and around two thirds of these were observed just once. Around 45% of the sample comes from the top ten. The sample taken for sequencing was cultured CD8+ T cells derived from PBMCs. The source is a male donor with HIV.

Here the CDR3 DNA reads TGCGCCAGCAGCCAAGATCCCGTCGAACTCGACTATGGCTACACCTTC. Its translation is CASSQDPVELDYGYTF. The chain carries TRBV4-1 and TRBJ1-2; D not resolved. The CDR3 has 16 residues. Trimming left V 0 bases short and J 3 bases short, with 14 bases between. CDR1 and CDR2 (germline): MGHRA, YSYEKL.

V gene TRBV28 combines with J gene TRBJ2-1, with D unresolved. V was clipped by 3 bases and J by 7 bases, with 7 bases between them. The CDR3 extends over 12 amino acids. Germline lookup yields CDR1 MDHEN and CDR2 SYDVKM. CDR3: CASSLGLNEQFF. The CDR3 region has the DNA TGTGCCAGCAGTTTGGGGTTAAATGAGCAGTTCTTC.

In its sample, this clone was seen a few times. V is TRBV7-9 and J is TRBJ1-4; D unresolved. Germline values: CDR1 SEHNR, CDR2 FQNEAQ (reference sequence). Trimming removed 3 bases from V and 5 bases from J, with 7 bases in between. The CDR3 has 13 residues. CDR3 DNA sequence: TGTGCCAGCAGCTTGGGCTTAAATGAAAAACTGTTTTTT. It translates to CASSLGLNEKLFF.

This chain connects TRBV7-2 to TRBJ1-6; D possibly corresponds to TRBD1 (6 bases). Germline CDR1 is SGHTA and CDR2 is FQGNSA. CDR3 size: 15 residues. V shed 4 bases and J shed 11 bases, with 18 bases lying between them. CDR3 region: CASSSSGTRGAPLHF. CDR3 DNA: TGTGCCAGCAGCTCAAGCGGGACAAGGGGAGCACCCCTCCACTTT.

This chain links TRBV5-1 with TRBJ2-7, with 12 bases lining up with TRBD2. Germline lookup yields CDR1 SGHRS and CDR2 YFSETQ. This CDR3 is built from 17 residues. Germline trimming cut 5 bases from V and 0 bases from J; bases unmatched to any gene: 9. This chain's CDR3 is CASSRTSGTTSSYEQYF. The DNA for the CDR3 is TGCGCCAGCAGTCGGACTAGCGGGACTACTAGCTCCTACGAGCAGTACTTC.

This chain links TRBV9 with TRBJ2-7, with 8 bases aligning to TRBD1. Germline trimming cut 1 base from V and 2 bases from J; bases unmatched to any gene: 2. Germline V gene sequence: CDR1 SGDLS, CDR2 YYNGEE. CDR3 length: 14 amino acids. CDR3 in DNA: TGTGCCAGCAGCGTAACGGACAGGGCCTACGAGCAGTACTTC. Amino acid sequence: CASSVTDRAYEQYF.

The chain employs TRBV15 and TRBJ2-2, with D perhaps TRBD1 (5 bases). Germline V gene sequence: CDR1 LNHNV, CDR2 YYDKDF (reference sequence). V lost 0 bases, J lost 6 bases, and 8 bases lay in between. This CDR3 region has 14 residues. The CDR3 DNA is TGTGCCACCAGCAGAGATATGACAGCCGGGGAGCTGTTTTTT. It specifies CATSRDMTAGELFF.

The genes are TRBV27 and TRBJ2-3; D perhaps matches TRBD2 (6 bases). CDR1 MNHEY and CDR2 SMNVEV come from the germline V gene (reference sequence). The CDR3 totals 15 residues. V was shortened by 6 bases and J by 4 bases, with 17 bases between the two germline ends. The CDR3: CASRFGAGRPDTQYF. CDR3 sequence (DNA): TGTGCCAGCAGGTTCGGGGCGGGAAGGCCAGATACGCAGTATTTT.

V gene TRBV29-1 combines with J gene TRBJ2-1; 11 positions agree with TRBD2. CDR3 size: 14 residues. The V gene end was trimmed by 4 bases and the J gene end by 8 bases; junction bases not matched to a gene: 7. Germline V CDR1 and CDR2: SQVTM, ANQGSEA. The CDR3 loop reads CSVGISGGADEQFF. Written as DNA, the CDR3 is TGCAGCGTTGGGATTAGCGGGGGGGCAGATGAGCAGTTCTTC.

The chain is built from TRBV15 and TRBJ2-5, with D possibly being TRBD1 or TRBD2 (5 bases each). V lost 5 bases and J lost 4, with 17 bases in between. This CDR3 is built from 15 residues. CDR1 is LNHNV and CDR2 is YYDKDF in the germline V gene (reference sequence). The CDR3 protein is CATSDGEEGIETQYF. CDR3 coding DNA: TGTGCCACCAGCGACGGTGAAGAGGGGATAGAGACCCAGTACTTC.

Remarks on this clone: The junction shows a germline mismatch at one end, possibly a read error. In the same sample, other DNA sequences code for this CDR3. This sequence joins TRBV6-5 and TRBJ1-4; D is undetermined. This CDR3 has 14 amino acids. CDR1 MNHEY and CDR2 SVGAGI come from the germline V gene. This CDR3 reads CASSYSKNGEKLFF. As DNA, the CDR3 is TGTGCCAGCAGTTACTCGAAAAATGGTGAAAAGCTGTTTTTT.

With regard to this clone: The conserved phenylalanine or tryptophan normally closing the CDR3 is absent here, so this likely arose from a read error. The limits of the CDR3 on the DNA are not certain, so only TCRdb's listed CDR3 is given. CDR3 sequence: CASKDGPR. This chain joins TRBV3-2 and TRBJ1-1. TRBV3-2 counts as a pseudogene. The CDR3 is made up of 8 amino acids, end residues included.

This clone has more than one count but fewer than ten. The J gene is TRBJ1-2, the V gene TRBV27; D call uncertain. Germline V lookup: CDR1 MNHEY, CDR2 SMNVEV (reference sequence). CDR3 length: 14 amino acids. The V end lost 3 bases, the J end lost 8 bases, and 16 bases lay between the germline ends. The CDR3 reads CASSFWPLSDGYTF. For the CDR3, the DNA is TGTGCCAGCAGTTTCTGGCCTCTGTCTGACGGCTACACCTTC.

This clone was observed a single time. Its ends do not fully match the called genes, so a read error is possible. The chain combines TRBV7-3 with TRBJ1-1; no definite D call. CDR1 SGHTA and CDR2 FQGTGA come from the germline V gene. This CDR3 is 13 amino acids long. The CDR3 sequence: CASSPQYNTEAFF. The CDR3 bases are TGTGCCAGCAGCCCACAGTACAACACTGAAGCCTTCTTT.

V gene TRBV12-5 combines with J gene TRBJ2-3; 8 bases line up with TRBD1. CDR1 and CDR2 (germline): LGHNT, FRNRAP. Trimming cost V 2 bases and J 1 base; bases outside gene matches: 11. The CDR3 consists of 18 residues. Written as DNA, the CDR3 is TGTGCTAGTGGTTTGCAGACAGGGGAAGTTTTGGGCACAGATACGCAGTATTTT. This gives the protein CASGLQTGEVLGTDTQYF.

V is TRBV4-3 and J is TRBJ2-3; 9 bases agree with TRBD2. The J segment lost 6 bases and the V segment lost 0 bases, leaving 10 bases of the junction unmatched. The CDR3 contains 17 residues. Germline V gene sequence: CDR1 LGHNA, CDR2 YSLEER. The CDR3 bases are TGCGCCAGCAGCCAAGATCCCCCAAGCGGGGGGTCGGATACGCAGTATTTT. Its translation: CASSQDPPSGGSDTQYF.

The chain links TRBV10-3 to TRBJ1-1; D is undetermined. Germline CDR1 reads ENHRY; CDR2 reads SYGVKD. The V gene lost 2 bases and the J gene lost 4 bases, with 11 bases spanning the gap. This CDR3 is 14 amino acids long. CDR3 nucleotides: TGTGCCATCAGTGAGAACTTCGAGGGCACTGAAGCTTTCTTT. Translating it yields CAISENFEGTEAFF.

The chain carries TRBV5-6 and TRBJ2-5; D not certain. V dropped 0 bases and J dropped 2 bases, with 8 bases sitting between them. This CDR3 is built from 14 residues. Germline CDR1 reads SGHDT; CDR2 reads YYEEEE. The CDR3 spells CASSLGDGQETQYF. DNA for the CDR3: TGTGCCAGCAGCTTGGGTGATGGTCAAGAGACCCAGTACTTC.

This clone was seen a few times. This chain links TRBV7-8 with TRBJ2-7; 7 nucleotides align to TRBD2. The CDR3 consists of 15 residues. Trimming removed 5 bases from V and 3 bases from J; junction bases left unmatched: 10. Germline V gives CDR1 SGHVS, CDR2 FQNEAQ. CDR3 nucleotides: TGTGCCAGCAGCGGCTGGGCGGGAGAAAGCTACGAGCAGTACTTC. Amino acids: CASSGWAGESYEQYF. Together with reference TRBV7-8 and TRBJ2-7, the CDR3 gives the full variable domain: GAGVSQSPRYKVAKRGQDVALRCDPISGHVSLFWYQQALGQGPEFLTYFQNEAQLDKSGLPSDRFFAERPEGSVSTLKIQRTQQEDSAVYLCASSGWAGESYEQYFGPGTRLTVT.

The chain combines TRBV10-1 with TRBJ1-1, with 7 bases identical to TRBD1. From germline, CDR1 is WNHNN and CDR2 SYGVQD (reference sequence). The CDR3 is made up of 19 amino acids. V lost 2 bases and J lost 4; bases outside the gene matches: 19. CDR3 amino acids: CASSEVLTTHLTGSTEAFF. CDR3 nucleotides: TGCGCCAGCAGTGAGGTCTTGACAACTCACCTGACAGGGAGCACTGAAGCTTTCTTT.

CDR3 sequence reads: CASTSAKEGRTYNEQFF. In DNA form, the CDR3 reads TGTGCCAGCACTTCCGCTAAAGAGGGGAGGACCTACAATGAGCAGTTCTTC. The chain has TRBV28 and TRBJ2-1; tentative D call: TRBD2 (6 bases). The V end lost 7 bases, the J end lost 2 bases, and 21 bases lay between the germline ends. CDR1 is MDHEN and CDR2 is SYDVKM in the germline V gene. This CDR3 region has 17 residues. Complete variable domain (other parts from reference TRBV28 and TRBJ2-1): DVKVTQSSRYLVKRTGEKVFLECVQDMDHENMFWYRQDPGLGLRLIYFSYDVKMKEKGDIPEGYSVSREKKERFSLILESASTNQTSMYLCASTSAKEGRTYNEQFFGPGTRLTVL.

V is TRBV7-2 and J is TRBJ1-1; 12 bases are shared with TRBD1. V shed 2 bases, J shed 6 bases, and the junction held 4 bases outside the gene matches. Germline lookup yields CDR1 SGHTA and CDR2 FQGNSA. The CDR3 sequence is 15 residues long. The CDR3 DNA reads as TGTGCCAGCAGCTTATGGGACAGGGGGCGACCTGAAGCTTTCTTT. Amino acid sequence: CASSLWDRGRPEAFF.

This clone is labeled as medium-sized. This chain connects TRBV19 to TRBJ1-1, with TRBD1 as a possible D gene (5 bases). The CDR3 covers 14 residues. Looked up from germline, CDR1 is LNHDA and CDR2 is SQIVND (reference sequence). Deletions cut 3 bases from V and 7 bases from J, with 15 bases between. CDR3 protein: CASSIGGAALEAFF. The CDR3 coding sequence is TGTGCCAGTAGTATTGGCGGGGCAGCCCTTGAAGCTTTCTTT.

This clone occurred a few times. DNA of the CDR3: TGTGCCAGCAGTGGTCCAGGGGGCCCCTCGGGTGGCTACACCTTC. It yields the protein CASSGPGGPSGGYTF. This sequence joins TRBV2 and TRBJ1-2, with 8 bases lining up with TRBD1. The length of the CDR3 is 15 residues. Germline V gene sequence: CDR1 SNHLY, CDR2 FYNNEI. V lost 4 bases, J lost 7 bases, and 11 bases stayed unmatched.

V usage is TRBV11-2 and J usage is TRBJ2-2; TRBD1 matches at 7 bases. The germline CDR1 and CDR2 sequences are SGHAT and FQNNGV. The CDR3 sequence is 16 residues long. V lost 0 bases to trimming and J lost 3 bases; unmatched junction nucleotides: 4. CDR3 nucleotide sequence: TGTGCCAGCAGCTTAGAAGTACAGGGGTACACCGGGGAGCTGTTTTTT. It is translated as CASSLEVQGYTGELFF.

The V call is TRBV15, the J call TRBJ2-2; 7 bases are a match to TRBD2. The germline gives CDR1 LNHNV, CDR2 YYDKDF (reference sequence). The J segment lost 2 bases and the V segment lost 3 bases, leaving 9 bases of the junction unmatched. The CDR3 is 17 residues long. CDR3 DNA: TGTGCCACCAGCAGGAAAGCGGGACCTTACAACACCGGGGAGCTGTTTTTT. Translated: CATSRKAGPYNTGELFF.

V and J are TRBV14 and TRBJ2-3, with 7 bases that match TRBD1. This CDR3 is built from 16 residues. Germline V lookup: CDR1 SGHDN, CDR2 FVKESK. Trimming cost V 4 bases and J 2 bases; bases outside gene matches: 9. The CDR3 reads CASSLWTGTATDTQYF. The CDR3 DNA sequence: TGTGCCAGCAGCCTTTGGACAGGAACCGCCACAGATACGCAGTATTTT.

In this sample, this clone turned up a few times. The chain joins TRBV4-3 to TRBJ2-3; no definite D call. CDR1 is LGHNA and CDR2 is YSLEER in the germline V gene. The V end was cut by 0 bases, the J end by 3 bases, with 28 bases between. The CDR3 has 21 residues. CDR3 DNA: TGCGCCAGCAGCCAAGATCCTCCCCGCCTCAACCTTATCTCTGGAACAGATACGCAGTATTTT. It encodes CASSQDPPRLNLISGTDTQYF.

This clone appeared a few times. The V and J genes are TRBV7-9 and TRBJ1-1; tentative D call: TRBD1 (6 bases). The CDR3 runs 11 residues. Germline values: CDR1 SEHNR, CDR2 FQNEAQ (reference sequence). V lost 6 bases to trimming and J lost 11 bases, with 13 bases between them. In nucleotides, the CDR3 is TGTGCCAGCAGGGAGGGAGACAGGGCTTTCTTT. Encoded protein: CASREGDRAFF.

This chain joins TRBV7-6 and TRBJ2-5; the D gene could be TRBD1 or TRBD2 (5 bases each). This CDR3 has 15 residues. Germline CDR1 SGHVS, CDR2 FNYEAQ. Trimming stripped 2 bases from V and 4 bases from J, with 14 bases between. CDR3 residues: CASSLLGGSGETQYF. The CDR3 DNA reads TGTGCCAGCAGCTTACTTGGGGGAAGTGGAGAGACCCAGTACTTC.

The gene calls are TRBV18 and TRBJ1-6; a weak D match, TRBD1 (5 bases). Trimming stripped 4 bases from V and 5 bases from J, with 9 bases between. The CDR3 is made up of 14 amino acids. Germline V gives CDR1 KGHSH, CDR2 LQKENI. The CDR3 loop is CASSQGRDNSPLHF. DNA for the CDR3: TGTGCCAGCTCACAGGGGAGGGATAATTCACCCCTCCACTTT.

This chain uses TRBV5-5 with TRBJ1-1; D is ambiguous. The germline V gene has CDR1 SGHKS and CDR2 YYEKEE (reference sequence). V shed 3 bases and J shed 2 bases, with 14 bases lying between them. The CDR3 extends over 15 amino acids. CDR3 bases: TGTGCCAGCAGCTCTCTATCACAAGTAAACACTGAAGCTTTCTTT. Translated, it gives CASSSLSQVNTEAFF. The whole variable domain, remainder taken from reference TRBV5-5 and TRBJ1-1, is DAGVTQSPTHLIKTRGQQVTLRCSPISGHKSVSWYQQVLGQGPQFIFQYYEKEERGRGNFPDRFSARQFPNYSSELNVNALLLGDSALYLCASSSLSQVNTEAFFGQGTRLTVV.